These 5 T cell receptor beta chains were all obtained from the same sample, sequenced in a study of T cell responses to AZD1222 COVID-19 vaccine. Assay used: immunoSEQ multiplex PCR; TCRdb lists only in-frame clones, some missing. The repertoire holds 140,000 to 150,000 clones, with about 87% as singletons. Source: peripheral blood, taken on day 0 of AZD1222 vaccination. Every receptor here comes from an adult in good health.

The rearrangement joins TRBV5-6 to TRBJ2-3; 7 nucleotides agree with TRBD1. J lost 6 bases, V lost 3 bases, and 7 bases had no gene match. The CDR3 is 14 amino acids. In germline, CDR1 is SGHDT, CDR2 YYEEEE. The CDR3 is CASSWGSGGDTQYF. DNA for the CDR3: TGTGCCAGCAGCTGGGGGTCAGGGGGTGATACGCAGTATTTT.

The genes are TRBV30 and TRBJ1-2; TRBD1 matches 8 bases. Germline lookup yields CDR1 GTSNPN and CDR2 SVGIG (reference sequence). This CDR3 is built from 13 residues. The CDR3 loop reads CACQGAGSYGYTF. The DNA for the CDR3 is TGTGCTTGCCAGGGGGCTGGAAGCTATGGCTACACCTTC. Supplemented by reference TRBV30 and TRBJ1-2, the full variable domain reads SQTIHQWPATLVQPVGSPLSLECTVEGTSNPNLYWYRQAAGRGLQLLFYSVGIGQISSEVPQNLSASRPQDRQFILSSKKLLLSDSGFYLCACQGAGSYGYTFGSGTRLTVV.

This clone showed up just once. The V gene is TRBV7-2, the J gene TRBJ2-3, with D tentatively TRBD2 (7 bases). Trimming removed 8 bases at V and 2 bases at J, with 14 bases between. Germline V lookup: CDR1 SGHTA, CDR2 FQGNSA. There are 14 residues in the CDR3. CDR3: CASSPGGVTDTQYF. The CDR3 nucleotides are TGTGCCAGCTCCCCGGGGGGCGTCACAGATACGCAGTATTTT. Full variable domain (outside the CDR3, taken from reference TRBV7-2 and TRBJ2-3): GAGVSQSPSNKVTEKGKDVELRCDPISGHTALYWYRQSLGQGLEFLIYFQGNSAPDKSGLPSDRFSAERTGGSVSTLTIQRTQQEDSAVYLCASSPGGVTDTQYFGPGTRLTVL.

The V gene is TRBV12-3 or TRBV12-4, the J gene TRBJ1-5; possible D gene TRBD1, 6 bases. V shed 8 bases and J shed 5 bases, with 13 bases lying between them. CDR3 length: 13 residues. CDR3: CASGNRGHQPQHF. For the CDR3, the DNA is TGTGCCAGCGGAAATCGGGGGCATCAGCCCCAGCATTTT.

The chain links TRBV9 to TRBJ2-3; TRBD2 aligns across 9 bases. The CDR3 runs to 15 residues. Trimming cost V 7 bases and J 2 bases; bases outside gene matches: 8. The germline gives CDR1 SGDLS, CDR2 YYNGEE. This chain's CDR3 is CASSRRGGNTDTQYF. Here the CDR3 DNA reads TGTGCCAGCTCGAGGCGGGGGGGAAACACAGATACGCAGTATTTT. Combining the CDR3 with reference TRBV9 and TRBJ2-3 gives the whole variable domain DSGVTQTPKHLITATGQRVTLRCSPRSGDLSVYWYQQSLDQGLQFLIQYYNGEERAKGNILERFSAQQFPDLHSELNLSSLELGDSALYFCASSRRGGNTDTQYFGPGTRLTVL.